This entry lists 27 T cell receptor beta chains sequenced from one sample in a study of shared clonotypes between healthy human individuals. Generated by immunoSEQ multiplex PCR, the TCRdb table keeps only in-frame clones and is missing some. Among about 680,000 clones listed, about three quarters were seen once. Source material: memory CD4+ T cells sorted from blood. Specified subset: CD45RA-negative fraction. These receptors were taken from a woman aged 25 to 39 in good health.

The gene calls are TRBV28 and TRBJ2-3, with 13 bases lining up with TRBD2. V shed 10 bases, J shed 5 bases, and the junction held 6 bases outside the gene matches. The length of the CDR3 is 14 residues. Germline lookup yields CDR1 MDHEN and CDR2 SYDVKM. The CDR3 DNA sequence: TGTGCCATCGATAGACTAGCGGGAGGAGATACGCAGTATTTT. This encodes CAIDRLAGGDTQYF.

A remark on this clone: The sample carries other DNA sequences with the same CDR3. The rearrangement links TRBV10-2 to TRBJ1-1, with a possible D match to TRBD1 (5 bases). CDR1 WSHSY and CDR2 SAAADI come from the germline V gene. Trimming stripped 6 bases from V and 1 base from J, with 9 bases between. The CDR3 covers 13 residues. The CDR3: CASSPTGNTEAFF. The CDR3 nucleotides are TGCGCCAGCAGCCCAACAGGGAACACTGAAGCTTTCTTT.

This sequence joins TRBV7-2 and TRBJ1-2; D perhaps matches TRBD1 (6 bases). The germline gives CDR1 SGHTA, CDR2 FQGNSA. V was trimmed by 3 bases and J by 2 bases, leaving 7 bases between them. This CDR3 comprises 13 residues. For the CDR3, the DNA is TGTGCCAGCAGCTTGGACAGCAACTATGGCTACACCTTC. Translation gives CASSLDSNYGYTF.

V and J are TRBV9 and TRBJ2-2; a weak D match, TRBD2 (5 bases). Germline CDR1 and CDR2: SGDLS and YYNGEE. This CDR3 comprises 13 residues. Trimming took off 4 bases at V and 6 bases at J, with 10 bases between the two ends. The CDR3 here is CASSFGLSGELFF. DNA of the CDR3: TGTGCCAGCAGCTTTGGACTTTCCGGGGAGCTGTTTTTT.

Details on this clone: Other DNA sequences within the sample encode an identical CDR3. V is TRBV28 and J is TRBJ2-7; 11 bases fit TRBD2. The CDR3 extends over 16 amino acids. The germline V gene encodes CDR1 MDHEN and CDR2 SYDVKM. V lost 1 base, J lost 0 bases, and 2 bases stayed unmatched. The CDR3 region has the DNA TGTGCCAGCAGTTTATCCGGGACTAGCGGCTCCTACGAGCAGTACTTC. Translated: CASSLSGTSGSYEQYF.

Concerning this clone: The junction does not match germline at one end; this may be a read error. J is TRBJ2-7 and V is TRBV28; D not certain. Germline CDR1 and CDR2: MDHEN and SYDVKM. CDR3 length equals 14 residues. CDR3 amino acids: CACSLVGLSYEQYF. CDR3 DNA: TGTGCCTGCAGTTTAGTGGGATTGTCCTACGAGCAGTACTTC. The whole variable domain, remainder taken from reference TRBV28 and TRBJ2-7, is DVKVTQSSRYLVKRTGEKVFLECVQDMDHENMFWYRQDPGLGLRLIYFSYDVKMKEKGDIPEGYSVSREKKERFSLILESASTNQTSMYLCACSLVGLSYEQYFGPGTRLTVT.

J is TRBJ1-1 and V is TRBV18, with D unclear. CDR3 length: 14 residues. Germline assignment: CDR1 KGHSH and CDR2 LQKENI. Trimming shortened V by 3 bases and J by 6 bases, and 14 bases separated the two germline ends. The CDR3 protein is CASSPTDGVSEAFF. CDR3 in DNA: TGTGCCAGCTCACCGACGGACGGGGTTTCTGAAGCTTTCTTT.

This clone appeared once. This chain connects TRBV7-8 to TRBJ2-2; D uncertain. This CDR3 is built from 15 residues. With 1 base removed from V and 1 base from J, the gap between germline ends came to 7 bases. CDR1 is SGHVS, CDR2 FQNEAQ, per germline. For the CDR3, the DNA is TGTGCCAGCAGCTTAGGAGGACGGAACACCGGGGAGCTGTTTTTT. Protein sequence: CASSLGGRNTGELFF.

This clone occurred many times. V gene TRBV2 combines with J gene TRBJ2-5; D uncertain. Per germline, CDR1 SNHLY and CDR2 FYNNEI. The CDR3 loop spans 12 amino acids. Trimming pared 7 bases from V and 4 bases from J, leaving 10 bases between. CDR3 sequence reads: CASKDVTETQYF. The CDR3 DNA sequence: TGTGCCAGCAAGGACGTAACAGAGACCCAGTACTTC.

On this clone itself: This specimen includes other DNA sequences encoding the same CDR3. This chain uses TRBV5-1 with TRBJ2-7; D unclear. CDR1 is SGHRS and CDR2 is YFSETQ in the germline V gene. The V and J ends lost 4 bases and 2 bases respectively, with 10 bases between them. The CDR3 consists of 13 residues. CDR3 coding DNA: TGCGCCAGCAGCCTAGACCTTGCCTACGAGCAGTACTTC. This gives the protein CASSLDLAYEQYF.

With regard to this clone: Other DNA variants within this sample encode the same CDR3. In DNA, the CDR3 is TGTGCCTGGAGCGGACAAGAGACCCAGTACTTC. Its translation is CAWSGQETQYF. The chain employs TRBV30 and TRBJ2-5; D remains ambiguous. V gave up 3 bases and J gave up 2 bases, with 4 bases separating them. Germline CDR1 and CDR2: GTSNPN and SVGIG (reference sequence). This CDR3 is 11 amino acids long.

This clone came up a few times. The CDR3 bases are TGTGCCAGTAGTAAAGCTCACTATGGCTACACCTTC. Its protein is CASSKAHYGYTF. V is TRBV19 and J is TRBJ1-2; D not resolved. The ends were cut back, 4 bases at V and 3 bases at J, with 6 bases in the middle. CDR3 length: 12 amino acids. Germline V gene data show CDR1 as LNHDA and CDR2 as SQIVND (reference sequence).

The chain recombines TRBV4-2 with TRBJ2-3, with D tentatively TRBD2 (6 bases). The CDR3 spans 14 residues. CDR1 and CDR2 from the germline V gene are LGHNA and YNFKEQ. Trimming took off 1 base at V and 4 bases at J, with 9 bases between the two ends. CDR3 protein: CASSQGREADTQYF. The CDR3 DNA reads TGTGCCAGCAGCCAAGGCAGGGAGGCAGATACGCAGTATTTT.

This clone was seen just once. For the CDR3, the DNA is TGTGCCAGTGGGGGACTAGCGGGAGTCACAGATACGCAGTATTTT. Protein: CASGGLAGVTDTQYF. V is TRBV2 and J is TRBJ2-3; 14 positions match TRBD2. There are 15 residues in the CDR3. Germline V gene sequence: CDR1 SNHLY, CDR2 FYNNEI. The V gene end was trimmed by 9 bases and the J gene end by 2 bases; junction bases not matched to a gene: 4.

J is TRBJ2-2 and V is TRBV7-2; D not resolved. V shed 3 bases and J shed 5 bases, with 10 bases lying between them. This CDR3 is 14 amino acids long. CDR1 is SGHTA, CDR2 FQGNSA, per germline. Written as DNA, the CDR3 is TGTGCCAGCAGCTTCCAGACGGCAACCGGGGAGCTGTTTTTT. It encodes CASSFQTATGELFF.

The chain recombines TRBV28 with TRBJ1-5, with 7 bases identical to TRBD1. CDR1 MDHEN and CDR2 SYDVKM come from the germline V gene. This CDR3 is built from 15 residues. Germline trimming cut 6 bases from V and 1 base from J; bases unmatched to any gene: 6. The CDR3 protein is CASRGDRASNQPQHF. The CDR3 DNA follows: TGTGCCAGCAGGGGAGACAGGGCGAGCAATCAGCCCCAGCATTTT. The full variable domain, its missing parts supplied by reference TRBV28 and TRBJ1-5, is DVKVTQSSRYLVKRTGEKVFLECVQDMDHENMFWYRQDPGLGLRLIYFSYDVKMKEKGDIPEGYSVSREKKERFSLILESASTNQTSMYLCASRGDRASNQPQHFGDGTRLSIL.

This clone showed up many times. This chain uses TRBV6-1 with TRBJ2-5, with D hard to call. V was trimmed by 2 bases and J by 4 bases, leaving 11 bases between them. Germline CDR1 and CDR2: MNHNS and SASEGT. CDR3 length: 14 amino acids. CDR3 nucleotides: TGTGCCAGCAGTGAAAGAGCTGAGATAGAGACCCAGTACTTC. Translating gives CASSERAEIETQYF.

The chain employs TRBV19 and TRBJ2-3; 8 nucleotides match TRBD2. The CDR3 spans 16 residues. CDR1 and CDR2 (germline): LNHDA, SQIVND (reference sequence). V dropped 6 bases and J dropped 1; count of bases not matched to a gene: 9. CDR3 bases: TGTGCCAGTAGCAATCTGGACGGGAGGGGCACAGATACGCAGTATTTT. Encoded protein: CASSNLDGRGTDTQYF.

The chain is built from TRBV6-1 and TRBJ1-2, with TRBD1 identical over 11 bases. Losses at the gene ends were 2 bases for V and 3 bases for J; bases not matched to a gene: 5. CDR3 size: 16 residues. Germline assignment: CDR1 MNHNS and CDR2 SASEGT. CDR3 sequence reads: CASSETGQGAHYGYTF. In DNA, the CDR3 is TGTGCCAGCAGTGAAACAGGACAGGGGGCACACTATGGCTACACCTTC.

The CDR3 DNA follows: TGTGCCAGCAGCTACGGGTTAGTAAGTCGGGGCTACGAGCAGTACTTC. Translating it yields CASSYGLVSRGYEQYF. This sequence joins TRBV7-9 and TRBJ2-7; possibly TRBD2 for D (5 bases). V was trimmed by 4 bases and J by 3 bases, leaving 19 bases between them. Germline lookup yields CDR1 SEHNR and CDR2 FQNEAQ (reference sequence). The CDR3 consists of 16 residues.

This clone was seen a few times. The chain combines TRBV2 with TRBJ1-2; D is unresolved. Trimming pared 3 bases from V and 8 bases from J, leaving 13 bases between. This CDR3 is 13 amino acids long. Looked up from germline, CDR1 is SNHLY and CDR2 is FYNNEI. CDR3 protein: CASSDGWQRGYTF. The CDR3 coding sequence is TGTGCCAGCAGTGACGGTTGGCAGAGGGGCTACACCTTC.

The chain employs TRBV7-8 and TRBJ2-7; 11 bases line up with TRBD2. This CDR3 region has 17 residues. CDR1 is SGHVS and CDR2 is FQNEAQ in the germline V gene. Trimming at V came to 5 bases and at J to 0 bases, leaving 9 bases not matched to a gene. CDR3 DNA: TGTGCCAGCAGCCTAAAGGGACTAGCGGCCAGCTCCTACGAGCAGTACTTC. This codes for CASSLKGLAASSYEQYF.

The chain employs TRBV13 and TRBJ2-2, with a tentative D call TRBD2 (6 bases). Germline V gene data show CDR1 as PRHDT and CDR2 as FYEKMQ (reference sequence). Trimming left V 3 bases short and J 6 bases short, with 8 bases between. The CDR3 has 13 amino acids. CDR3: CASSLGGAGELFF. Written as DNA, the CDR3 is TGTGCCAGCAGCTTGGGAGGAGCCGGGGAGCTGTTTTTT. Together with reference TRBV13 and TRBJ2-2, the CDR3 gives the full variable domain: AAGVIQSPRHLIKEKRETATLKCYPIPRHDTVYWYQQGPGQDPQFLISFYEKMQSDKGSIPDRFSAQQFSDYHSELNMSSLELGDSALYFCASSLGGAGELFFGEGSRLTVL.

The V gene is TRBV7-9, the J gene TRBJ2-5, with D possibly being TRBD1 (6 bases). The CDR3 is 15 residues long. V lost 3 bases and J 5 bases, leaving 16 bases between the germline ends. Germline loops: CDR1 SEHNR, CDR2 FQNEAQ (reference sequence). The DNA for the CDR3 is TGTGCCAGCAGCTTCGGTAGGGGGTGGGAGGAGACCCAGTACTTC. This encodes CASSFGRGWEETQYF.

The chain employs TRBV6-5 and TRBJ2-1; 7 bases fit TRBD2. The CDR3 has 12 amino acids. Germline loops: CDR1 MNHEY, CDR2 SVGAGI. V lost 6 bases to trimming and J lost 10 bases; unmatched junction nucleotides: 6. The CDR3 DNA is TGTGCCAGCAGACGTCCGGGACTAGAGCAGTTCTTC. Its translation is CASRRPGLEQFF.

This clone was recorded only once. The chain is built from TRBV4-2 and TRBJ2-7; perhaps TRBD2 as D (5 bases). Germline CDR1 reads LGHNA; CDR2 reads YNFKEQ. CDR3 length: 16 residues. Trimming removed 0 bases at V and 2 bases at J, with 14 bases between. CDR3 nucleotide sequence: TGTGCCAGCAGCCAAGATCTTAGGACTGATACCTACGAGCAGTACTTC. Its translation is CASSQDLRTDTYEQYF.

This CDR3 reads CASSLPGQGAIGNTIYF. Written as DNA, the CDR3 is TGTGCCAGCAGTCTTCCGGGACAGGGGGCAATCGGAAACACCATATATTTT. This chain connects TRBV28 to TRBJ1-3; 12 positions agree with TRBD1. This CDR3 has 17 amino acids. Germline V CDR1 and CDR2: MDHEN, SYDVKM. The V segment lost 5 bases and the J segment 4 bases; nucleotides outside the gene matches: 9.